Each of the 8 T cell receptor beta chains below was sequenced from the same sample in a study of blood T cell repertoires in COVID-19 (dated by TCRdb to 2019 to 2021). The library was generated by the immunoSEQ multiplex PCR assay. This immuneACCESS table, as held by TCRdb, lists in-frame sequences with V and J called but not all clones. Of the missing ones, under half trace to an unresolved V gene in checked studies; the others have no known cause. Counted in this sample were 100,000 or so clones; 70% to 90% of them appeared once. The ten largest make up over 3.5% of the sample. Specimen: peripheral blood. Every receptor here comes from a man aged 60-69 years with acute or convalescent COVID-19.

The rearrangement joins TRBV5-5 to TRBJ1-5; 10 bases match TRBD1. The CDR3 covers 13 residues. Germline V lookup: CDR1 SGHKS, CDR2 YYEKEE (reference sequence). The V and J ends lost 6 bases and 5 bases, in that order; junction bases with no gene match: 2. In DNA form, the CDR3 reads TGTGCCAGCACCGGACAGGGGGATCAGCCCCAGCATTTT. It yields the protein CASTGQGDQPQHF.

This clone was seen only a few times. The chain carries TRBV13 and TRBJ2-1, with 8 bases that match TRBD2. Germline CDR1 reads PRHDT; CDR2 reads FYEKMQ (reference sequence). J was trimmed by 4 bases and V by 5 bases; bases with no gene match: 7. This CDR3 spans 15 amino acids. CDR3 DNA: TGTGCCAGCAGCGGATGGACTAGCAGTTACAATGAGCAGTTCTTC. Translating gives CASSGWTSSYNEQFF.

The CDR3 protein is CATSERGVTDTQYF. The CDR3 coding sequence is TGTGCCACCAGTGAGCGGGGGGTCACAGATACGCAGTATTTT. This chain joins TRBV24-1 and TRBJ2-3; 8 bases align to TRBD2. The V gene's germline CDR1 is KGHDR and CDR2 SFDVKD. With 4 bases clipped from V and 2 bases from J, the junction kept 1 base outside the gene matches. This CDR3 region has 14 residues.

The chain carries TRBV12-5 and TRBJ2-1; 7 nucleotides align to TRBD2. V dropped 6 bases and J dropped 0; count of bases not matched to a gene: 8. CDR3 size: 16 residues. The germline gives CDR1 LGHNT, CDR2 FRNRAP. CDR3: CASGPKGGSSYNEQFF. CDR3 sequence (DNA): TGTGCTAGTGGCCCCAAGGGCGGGAGCTCCTACAATGAGCAGTTCTTC.

The CDR3 DNA follows: TGTGCCAGTAGTTCCTCAGGTTCACCCGAGACCCAGTACTTC. It translates to CASSSSGSPETQYF. The J gene is TRBJ2-5, the V gene TRBV19, with D uncertain. V lost 5 bases and J 5 bases, leaving 15 bases between the germline ends. This CDR3 comprises 14 residues. Germline assignment: CDR1 LNHDA and CDR2 SQIVND (reference sequence).

The V call is TRBV18, the J call TRBJ1-1; no firm D call. Germline V gene data show CDR1 as KGHSH and CDR2 as LQKENI. This CDR3 region has 13 residues. The V end lost 0 bases, the J end lost 0 bases, and 2 bases lay between the germline ends. In DNA, the CDR3 is TGTGCCAGCTCACCACCCGTGAACACTGAAGCTTTCTTT. Its protein is CASSPPVNTEAFF.

This chain joins TRBV11-3 and TRBJ1-3; possible D gene TRBD1, 6 bases. Trimming took off 4 bases at V and 0 bases at J, with 16 bases between the two ends. This CDR3 is 17 amino acids long. Germline loops: CDR1 SGHNT, CDR2 YENEEA. The CDR3 loop reads CASSSGGGGSSGNTIYF. CDR3 in DNA: TGTGCCAGCAGCTCCGGAGGGGGGGGTTCCTCTGGAAACACCATATATTTT.

This chain's CDR3 is CASSQGVRNSPLHF. In DNA, the CDR3 is TGTGCCAGCAGCCAAGGTGTCAGAAATTCACCCCTCCACTTT. This sequence joins TRBV3-1 (or the pseudogene TRBV3-2) and TRBJ1-6, with D unclear. The CDR3 runs 14 residues. Germline CDR1 and CDR2: LGHDT and YNNKEL (reference sequence). The V and J ends lost 1 base and 7 bases respectively, with 8 bases between them.